The rows below give T cell receptor beta chains drawn from one sample of a study of CD8+ T cells in alopecia areata. Method: immunoSEQ multiplex PCR; TCRdb's copy keeps in-frame clones and lacks some. The sample consists of roughly 250,000 clones, around 67% of them appearing once. The specimen comprised CD4+ T cells sorted from blood, sampled at week 0. The receptors originated from a human donor with alopecia areata. The CDR3 runs from the conserved cysteine through the conserved F or W. The order of the fields is V gene, D gene, clone size, J gene, CDR3 DNA, CDR3 protein. A D gene is named only where the DNA matches it firmly. The size entry is marked missing in some rows and otherwise reads once, few, many or a size class.

V: TRBV6-6
D: TRBD1
size: NA
J: TRBJ2-7
DNA: TGTGCCAGCAGTTACCGGGACAGGACCTACGAGCAGTACTTC
CDR3: CASSYRDRTYEQYF

V: TRBV29-1
D: NA
size: NA
J: TRBJ2-3
DNA: TGCAGCGTTAAAGAGGGGATACGTACGCAGTATTTT
CDR3: CSVKEGIRTQYF

V: TRBV7-9
D: NA
size: NA
J: TRBJ2-3
DNA: TGTGCCAGCAGCTCACGGGGGCCGCGGATTACAGATACGCAGTATTTT
CDR3: CASSSRGPRITDTQYF

V: TRBV29-1
D: NA
size: few
J: TRBJ1-6
DNA: TGCAGCGTTCAATCCGGTCTTGGGGATAATTCACCCCTCCACTTT
CDR3: CSVQSGLGDNSPLHF

V: TRBV18
D: NA
size: NA
J: TRBJ2-5
DNA: TGTGCCAGCTCACCGGGTATTGGACAGAGAGAGACCCAGTACTTC
CDR3: CASSPGIGQRETQYF

V: TRBV25-1
D: NA
size: once
J: TRBJ2-3
DNA: TGTGCCAGCAGTGACGACAGGTTTGATCCGCAGTATTTT
CDR3: CASSDDRFDPQYF

V: TRBV11-1
D: NA
size: NA
J: TRBJ1-6
DNA: TGTGCCAGCAGCGAGAGGAATTCACCCCTCCACTTT
CDR3: CASSERNSPLHF

V: TRBV2
D: NA
size: few
J: TRBJ1-6
DNA: TGTGCCAGCTCACCTTTGGGGACCCATAATTCACCCCTCCACTTT
CDR3: CASSPLGTHNSPLHF

V: TRBV30
D: TRBD2
size: NA
J: TRBJ2-1
DNA: TGTGCCTGCCGGAATAGCGGGAGGAGGGATGAGCAGTTCTTC
CDR3: CACRNSGRRDEQFF

V: TRBV7-2
D: NA
size: NA
J: TRBJ2-7
DNA: TGTGCCAGCAGCCAGTCGAGGGAGCAGTACTTC
CDR3: CASSQSREQYF

V: TRBV10-3
D: TRBD1
size: NA
J: TRBJ1-1
DNA: TGTGCCATCAGTGGGGCGCAGGGGGCGCAAACTGAAGCTTTCTTT
CDR3: CAISGAQGAQTEAFF

V: TRBV19
D: TRBD1
size: many
J: TRBJ2-3
DNA: TGTGCCAGCACCCAAACACAACAGGGGACAGATACGCAGTATTTT
CDR3: CASTQTQQGTDTQYF

V: TRBV25-1
D: NA
size: NA
J: TRBJ2-5
DNA: TGTGCCAGCAGTGAAGCCCAGGGACTTGTGGAGACCCAGTACTTC
CDR3: CASSEAQGLVETQYF

V: TRBV15
D: TRBD2
size: NA
J: TRBJ2-1
DNA: TGTGCCACCAGCGGTAGACTAGCGGGGACCAATGAGCAGTTCTTC
CDR3: CATSGRLAGTNEQFF

V: TRBV25-1
D: NA
size: NA
J: TRBJ1-6
DNA: TGTGCCACCAGTCGGGACACTGGGGTTTCACCCCTCCACTTT
CDR3: CATSRDTGVSPLHF

V: TRBV4-2
D: NA
size: few
J: TRBJ2-5
DNA: TGTGCCAGCAGCCCGCAGAGGGAAGCGGAGACCCAGTACTTC
CDR3: CASSPQREAETQYF

V: TRBV5-4
D: NA
size: NA
J: TRBJ2-5
DNA: TGTGCCAGCAGCATACGAAGGACAGTTCAAGAGACCCAGTACTTC
CDR3: CASSIRRTVQETQYF

V: TRBV29-1
D: NA
size: few
J: TRBJ2-1
DNA: TGCAGCGGTTTAGGGCCGAGGAGCTCCTACAATGAGCAGTTCTTC
CDR3: CSGLGPRSSYNEQFF

V: TRBV5-1
D: NA
size: NA
J: TRBJ1-5
DNA: TGCGCCAGCAGTCTACAGGGTGGCGGTCAGCCCCAGCATTTT
CDR3: CASSLQGGGQPQHF

V: TRBV11-1
D: TRBD2
size: NA
J: TRBJ2-1
DNA: TGTGCCAGCAGCCTCGGACTAGCGGGGAGGAATGAGCAGTTCTTC
CDR3: CASSLGLAGRNEQFF

V: TRBV20-1
D: NA
size: NA
J: TRBJ2-1
DNA: TGCAGTACACATACCTACAATGAGCAGTTCTTC
CDR3: CSTHTYNEQFF

V: TRBV30
D: NA
size: few
J: TRBJ1-2
DNA: TGTGCCTGGAGTGCTCTACGGGCCGCTAACTATGGCTACACCTTC
CDR3: CAWSALRAANYGYTF

V: TRBV29-1
D: NA
size: NA
J: TRBJ2-7
DNA: TGCAGCGTCCAGTCGAACTCCTACGAGCAGTACTTC
CDR3: CSVQSNSYEQYF

V: TRBV30
D: TRBD1
size: once
J: TRBJ2-3
DNA: TGTGCCTGGAGGACAGGGGAGGATGCAGATACGCAGTATTTT
CDR3: CAWRTGEDADTQYF

V: TRBV4-2
D: TRBD2
size: few
J: TRBJ2-7
DNA: TGTGCCAGCAGCCAAGTATTACCCAGGGAGGGGGAGCAGTACTTC
CDR3: CASSQVLPREGEQYF

V: TRBV29-1
D: NA
size: NA
J: TRBJ2-1
DNA: TGCAGCGGAGGAACAGGGCCCAATGAGCAGTTCTTC
CDR3: CSGGTGPNEQFF

V: TRBV27
D: NA
size: NA
J: TRBJ2-3
DNA: TGTGCCAGCAAACCGGGCCCCCCGAGGACAGATACGCAGTATTTT
CDR3: CASKPGPPRTDTQYF

V: TRBV4-2
D: TRBD2
size: few
J: TRBJ2-5
DNA: TGTGCCAGCAGCCAAGAGGGGACTAGCGGGGGGACCCAGTACTTC
CDR3: CASSQEGTSGGTQYF

V: TRBV2
D: TRBD1
size: NA
J: TRBJ1-5
DNA: TGTGCCAGCAGTTCCCAGACAGGGTCTAATCAGCCCCAGCATTTT
CDR3: CASSSQTGSNQPQHF

V: TRBV4-1
D: NA
size: NA
J: TRBJ1-3
DNA: TGCGCCAGCAGCCCCAGAGAGGCTGGAAACACCATATATTTT
CDR3: CASSPREAGNTIYF

V: TRBV14
D: NA
size: NA
J: TRBJ2-2
DNA: TGTGCCAGCAGGCAAGGGGGAACCGGGGAGCTGTTTTTT
CDR3: CASRQGGTGELFF

V: TRBV29-1
D: NA
size: NA
J: TRBJ2-3
DNA: TGCAGCGTCCAAGTGAGGCATACCGCCTCGGGAGATACGCAGTATTTT
CDR3: CSVQVRHTASGDTQYF

V: TRBV30
D: TRBD1
size: NA
J: TRBJ2-2
DNA: TGTGCCTGGAGTGTAGGGACAGGAGACACCGGGGAGCTGTTTTTT
CDR3: CAWSVGTGDTGELFF

V: TRBV5-1
D: NA
size: few
J: TRBJ2-6
DNA: TGCGCCAGCAGCCCCCCTCGGGAAGCCGGGGCCAACGTCCTGACTTTC
CDR3: CASSPPREAGANVLTF

V: TRBV30
D: NA
size: NA
J: TRBJ2-6
DNA: TGTGCCTGCTCCCGGGACGCTAACTCTGGGGCCAACGTCCTGACTTTC
CDR3: CACSRDANSGANVLTF

V: TRBV10-3
D: NA
size: NA
J: TRBJ2-3
DNA: TGTGCCATCAGTGCCCGGGACTCGACAGATACGCAGTATTTT
CDR3: CAISARDSTDTQYF

V: TRBV6-5
D: NA
size: NA
J: TRBJ1-2
DNA: TGTGCCACCTACGGACCAACTAACTATGGCTACACCTTC
CDR3: CATYGPTNYGYTF

V: TRBV6-5
D: NA
size: NA
J: TRBJ1-6
DNA: TGTGCCAGCAGTTTTTTCCAGGGGCTCCATAATTCACCCCTCCACTTT
CDR3: CASSFFQGLHNSPLHF

V: TRBV25-1
D: TRBD1
size: NA
J: TRBJ1-2
DNA: TGTGCCAGCAGTGAAAAGGCACAGGGGGGCCACTATGGCTACACCTTC
CDR3: CASSEKAQGGHYGYTF

V: TRBV9
D: NA
size: NA
J: TRBJ1-3
DNA: TGTGCCAGCAGCGTAGAGTCCGGTGGAAACACCATATATTTT
CDR3: CASSVESGGNTIYF

V: TRBV6-5
D: NA
size: NA
J: TRBJ1-2
DNA: TGTGCCAGCAGTTACGAGGGGGATTTGGGTGGCTACACCTTC
CDR3: CASSYEGDLGGYTF

V: TRBV11-2
D: NA
size: NA
J: TRBJ2-7
DNA: TGTGCCAGCAGCTTAGGGATTTCCAGACCCTACGAGCAGTACTTC
CDR3: CASSLGISRPYEQYF

V: TRBV7-2
D: NA
size: NA
J: TRBJ1-2
DNA: TGTGCCAGCAGCTTAGTGGGGACTTACCTTCTGGGTTTC
CDR3: CASSLVGTYLLGF

V: TRBV9
D: NA
size: few
J: TRBJ2-7
DNA: TGTGCCAGCAGCGTAGTAGCGGAAGTTGGCGAGCAGTACTTC
CDR3: CASSVVAEVGEQYF

V: TRBV6-6
D: TRBD2
size: few
J: TRBJ2-3
DNA: TGTGCCAGCAGTTTGGGGATAGGCGGGGGAACAGATACGCAGTATTTT
CDR3: CASSLGIGGGTDTQYF

V: TRBV2
D: NA
size: NA
J: TRBJ2-1
DNA: TGTGCCAGCAGTCGGACTCCCAAATATGATGAGCAGTTCTTC
CDR3: CASSRTPKYDEQFF

V: TRBV6-5
D: TRBD1
size: NA
J: TRBJ2-5
DNA: TGTGCCAGCAGTCCTAGACAGGGAAAAGAGACCCAGTACTTC
CDR3: CASSPRQGKETQYF

V: TRBV5-1
D: NA
size: NA
J: TRBJ2-3
DNA: TGCGCCAGCAGCCTCGGGGTTACGGGAGATACGCAGTATTTT
CDR3: CASSLGVTGDTQYF

V: TRBV5-4
D: NA
size: NA
J: TRBJ1-1
DNA: TGTGCCAGCAGCTTGACAAGTAGCAACACTGAAGCTTTCTTT
CDR3: CASSLTSSNTEAFF

V: TRBV7-9
D: TRBD1
size: NA
J: TRBJ1-6
DNA: TGTGCCAGCAGTAGCCGGGACAGGGATTCACCCCTCCACTTT
CDR3: CASSSRDRDSPLHF

V: TRBV18
D: NA
size: NA
J: TRBJ2-1
DNA: TGTGCCAGCTCACCACCAGCCTCCAATGAGCAGTTCTTC
CDR3: CASSPPASNEQFF

V: TRBV5-1
D: NA
size: NA
J: TRBJ2-5
DNA: TGCGCCAGCAGCTCGGTTGGGCAACAACAAGAGACCCAGTACTTC
CDR3: CASSSVGQQQETQYF

V: TRBV29-1
D: TRBD1
size: NA
J: TRBJ2-1
DNA: TGCAGCGTCTACAGGGGGCCCAATGAGCAGTTCTTC
CDR3: CSVYRGPNEQFF

V: TRBV10-3
D: NA
size: NA
J: TRBJ1-2
DNA: TGTGCCGTATCTGGACAGTTCCGCTATGGCTACACCTTC
CDR3: CAVSGQFRYGYTF

V: TRBV30
D: NA
size: NA
J: TRBJ1-5
DNA: TGTGCCTGGAGTTCACAGTCCGGGGGTGAGCCCCAGCATTTT
CDR3: CAWSSQSGGEPQHF